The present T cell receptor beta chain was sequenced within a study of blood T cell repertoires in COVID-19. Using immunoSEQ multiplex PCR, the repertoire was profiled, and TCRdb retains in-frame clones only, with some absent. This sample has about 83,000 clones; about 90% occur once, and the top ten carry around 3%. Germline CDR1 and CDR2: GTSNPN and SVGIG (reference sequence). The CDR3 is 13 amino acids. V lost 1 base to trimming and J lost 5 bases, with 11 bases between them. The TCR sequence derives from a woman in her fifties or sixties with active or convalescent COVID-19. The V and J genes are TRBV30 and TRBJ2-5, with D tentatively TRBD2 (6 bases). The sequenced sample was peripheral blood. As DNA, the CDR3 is TGTGCCTGGAGTGGGACTATATTGGAGACCCAGTACTTC. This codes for CAWSGTILETQYF.